These 15 T cell receptor beta chains came from one sample sequenced in a study of T cell repertoires in cytomegalovirus infection. TCRdb re-called the reads with MiXCR, one entry per CDR3 protein. The sample has fewer than 550,000 distinct CDR3 sequences; roughly 31% are singletons. The source material was PBMCs. The receptors here all came from a human donor in good health (CMV status not recorded). Some clones in this sample may be carry-over from other donors' samples.

The table lists this clonotype with a few counts. This sequence joins TRBV20-1 and TRBJ2-1, with a possible D match to TRBD2 (5 bases). V was trimmed by 0 bases and J by 7 bases, leaving 13 bases between them. The V gene's germline CDR1 is DFQATT and CDR2 SNEGSKA (reference sequence). This CDR3 region has 14 residues. In nucleotides, the CDR3 is TGCAGTGCTAGAGATAGGGCTAGCTTTAATGAGCAGTTCTTC. Protein product: CSARDRASFNEQFF.

This clonotype was recorded a few times. The chain carries TRBV19 and TRBJ2-5, with D maybe TRBD2 (5 bases). The germline V and J ends were trimmed by 0 bases and 5 bases, with 10 bases remaining between them. The CDR3 is made up of 14 amino acids. Germline V CDR1 and CDR2: LNHDA, SQIVND (reference sequence). In DNA form, the CDR3 reads TGTGCCAGTAGTATAGAGTGGACGGGGGAGACCCAGTACTTC. Its translation: CASSIEWTGETQYF. Together with reference TRBV19 and TRBJ2-5, the CDR3 gives the full variable domain: DGGITQSPKYLFRKEGQNVTLSCEQNLNHDAMYWYRQDPGQGLRLIYYSQIVNDFQKGDIAEGYSVSREKKESFPLTVTSAQKNPTAFYLCASSIEWTGETQYFGPGTRLLVL.

The gene calls are TRBV20-1 and TRBJ1-4; 8 bases line up with TRBD1. The CDR3 is 15 amino acids. Losses at the gene ends were 3 bases for V and 3 bases for J; bases not matched to a gene: 6. Germline-derived CDR1 and CDR2 are DFQATT and SNEGSKA (reference sequence). CDR3 in DNA: TGCAGTGCTAGGACAGGGGTAGATCCTAATGAAAAACTGTTTTTT. This gives the protein CSARTGVDPNEKLFF.

This clonotype was seen ten or more times. The rearrangement uses TRBV12-3 or TRBV12-4 and TRBJ1-5; no definite D call. Trimming stripped 6 bases from V and 2 bases from J, with 8 bases between. This CDR3 comprises 13 residues. The CDR3 nucleotides read TGTGCCAGCAGCTTTCAGGGCAATCAGCCCCAGCATTTT. It is translated as CASSFQGNQPQHF.

Comment on this clonotype: The junction shows a germline mismatch at one end, possibly a read error. The genes are TRBV28 and TRBJ2-1, with D uncertain. Germline values: CDR1 MDHEN, CDR2 SYDVKM. This CDR3 region has 13 residues. CDR3: CASSPLGWALNVF. In DNA form, the CDR3 reads TGTGCCAGCAGCCCCTTAGGATGGGCCTTAAATGTCTTC.

This clonotype was picked up a small number of times. This chain links TRBV5-5 with TRBJ2-1, with 10 bases that match TRBD1. V lost 1 base and J lost 8; bases outside the gene matches: 9. CDR3 length equals 16 residues. Germline loops: CDR1 SGHKS, CDR2 YYEKEE (reference sequence). This CDR3 is CASSLYSGTGAYEQFF. The CDR3 DNA reads as TGTGCCAGCAGCTTGTACTCTGGGACAGGGGCGTATGAGCAGTTCTTC.

This clonotype was seen many times. The chain couples TRBV7-9 to TRBJ2-3; 11 nucleotides line up with TRBD2. The V gene end was trimmed by 5 bases and the J gene end by 6 bases; junction bases not matched to a gene: 7. This CDR3 is built from 15 residues. Germline V gene data show CDR1 as SEHNR and CDR2 as FQNEAQ (reference sequence). CDR3 nucleotides: TGTGCCAGCAGCGCTACTAGCGGGGGCGGGGATACGCAGTATTTT. Encoded protein: CASSATSGGGDTQYF.

The rearrangement links TRBV11-2 to TRBJ1-3; D not certain. Germline CDR1 and CDR2: SGHAT and FQNNGV. Trimming took 1 base from V and 3 from J, leaving 13 bases between them. The CDR3 covers 16 residues. CDR3 loop: CASSLGARRRGNTIYF. The CDR3 region has the DNA TGTGCCAGCAGCTTAGGAGCCAGGCGGCGTGGAAACACCATATATTTT.

The chain links TRBV4-3 to TRBJ2-3; 10 bases are a match to TRBD2. With 0 bases clipped from V and 2 bases from J, the junction kept 11 bases outside the gene matches. This CDR3 spans 19 amino acids. Germline CDR1 LGHNA, CDR2 YSLEER. This CDR3 reads CASSQDSGAGGPNTDTQYF. The DNA of the CDR3 is TGCGCCAGCAGCCAAGACAGTGGAGCGGGGGGGCCTAACACAGATACGCAGTATTTT.

This clonotype was counted at least ten times. This chain joins TRBV2 and TRBJ1-5; D gene unclear. Germline CDR1 and CDR2: SNHLY and FYNNEI. The CDR3 loop spans 13 amino acids. V lost 1 base, J lost 6 bases, and 7 bases lay in between. The CDR3 loop is CASSEVGFQPQHF. In DNA form, the CDR3 reads TGTGCCAGCAGTGAAGTTGGCTTTCAGCCCCAGCATTTT.

This clonotype was recorded a few times. The chain combines TRBV7-7 with TRBJ2-1; no clear D. CDR1 and CDR2 from the germline V gene are SSHAT and FNYEAQ (reference sequence). V lost 5 bases, J lost 0 bases, and 11 bases lay in between. The CDR3 runs 15 residues. CDR3 in amino acids: CASSALLGSYNEQFF. The CDR3 nucleotides are TGTGCCAGCAGCGCTCTGTTAGGCTCCTACAATGAGCAGTTCTTC.

The CDR3, as DNA: TGCAGTGCCGCCTGGACTAGCGGGGGCCGGGGGACCCAGTACTTC. Protein sequence: CSAAWTSGGRGTQYF. The chain recombines TRBV20-1 with TRBJ2-5; 13 bases are shared with TRBD2. The germline V gene encodes CDR1 DFQATT and CDR2 SNEGSKA (reference sequence). This CDR3 comprises 15 residues. The junction had 11 bases not matched to a gene; V was cut back by 6 bases and J by 7 bases.

Only one count was recorded for this clonotype. A much larger clone differs from this one at a single base, so this may be a read error. The genes are TRBV7-2 and TRBJ1-1, with D hard to call. This CDR3 spans 13 amino acids. Trimming removed 5 bases at V and 7 bases at J, with 14 bases between. CDR1 SGHTA and CDR2 FQGNSA come from the germline V gene. The CDR3 DNA reads TGTGCCAGCAGCAGAGAAAAGCCCGTTGAAGCTTTCTTT. Residues: CASSREKPVEAFF. Using reference TRBV7-2 and TRBJ1-1 for the parts outside the CDR3, the full variable domain is GAGVSQSPSNKVTEKGKDVELRCDPISGHTALYWYRQSLGQGLEFLIYFQGNSAPDKSGLPSDRFSAERTGGSVSTLTIQRTQQEDSAVYLCASSREKPVEAFFGQGTRLTVV.

This clonotype was seen at least ten times. The V gene is TRBV11-2, the J gene TRBJ2-4; maybe TRBD2 (6 bases). Trimming left V 9 bases short and J 5 bases short, with 14 bases between. This CDR3 has 13 residues. In germline, CDR1 is SGHAT, CDR2 FQNNGV. The CDR3 DNA reads as TGTGCCAGGGACCGGGACTGGGAAAACATTCAGTACTTC. Its translation: CARDRDWENIQYF. The full variable domain, completed using reference TRBV11-2 and TRBJ2-4, is EAGVAQSPRYKIIEKRQSVAFWCNPISGHATLYWYQQILGQGPKLLIQFQNNGVVDDSQLPKDRFSAERLKGVDSTLKIQPAKLEDSAVYLCARDRDWENIQYFGAGTRLSVL.

This chain uses TRBV2 with TRBJ1-2, with D hard to call. There are 14 residues in the CDR3. Trimming removed 3 bases at V and 6 bases at J, with 14 bases between. Germline V gene data show CDR1 as SNHLY and CDR2 as FYNNEI. The CDR3 protein is CASSDVGMGDGYTF. As DNA, the CDR3 is TGTGCCAGCAGTGACGTGGGAATGGGCGATGGCTACACCTTC.